These 17 T cell receptor beta chains originate from one sample sequenced in a study of T cells in Graves' hyperthyroidism and ophthalmopathy (dated by TCRdb to the late 2010s). Libraries were made using multiplex PCR. The instrument given in TCRdb is Illumina HiSeq 2000. The TCR beta CDR3 regions were amplified from the RNA transcripts. A first-round RT-PCR of the TCR CDR3 used the HTBI primer set with the Qiagen OneStep RT-PCR kit. TCRdb ran its own pipeline on the public reads, namely fastp trimming at Q25 and MiXCR clone calling, and kept in-frame beta chains. Entries are consolidated by CDR3 protein sequence, retaining the most common genes and DNA. In all, the sample holds 500,000 to 700,000 distinct CDR3 sequences, and 16% of those were seen once. Of the sample, about 17% is held by the ten largest clones. Input material: blood. Receptor source: a woman aged 18-29 years with Graves' hyperthyroidism.

Only a few counts were recorded for this clonotype. The chain uses TRBV6-1 and TRBJ2-3; a possible D gene is TRBD2 (5 bases). The CDR3 has 14 amino acids. Trimming stripped 3 bases from V and 6 bases from J, with 13 bases between. Germline CDR1 is MNHNS and CDR2 is SASEGT. CDR3 loop: CASSDEGPVDTQYF. Here the CDR3 DNA reads TGTGCCAGCAGTGACGAGGGCCCCGTGGATACGCAGTATTTT.

Worth noting for this clonotype: A much larger clone sits a single nucleotide away, making a read error possible. V and J are TRBV20-1 and TRBJ2-7; D gene ambiguous. CDR3 size: 13 residues. The ends were cut back, 4 bases at V and 0 bases at J, with 10 bases in the middle. The germline V gene has CDR1 DFQATT and CDR2 SNEGSKA (reference sequence). The CDR3 coding sequence is TGCAGTGCTACGAAGAAGATCTCCTACGAGCAGTACTTC. Its protein product is CSATKKISYEQYF.

This clonotype was observed many times. This rearrangement joins TRBV7-2 to TRBJ1-5, with D uncertain. Trimming took off 3 bases at V and 3 bases at J, with 9 bases between the two ends. The CDR3 is 14 residues long. CDR1 and CDR2 from the germline V gene are SGHTA and FQGNSA. The CDR3 region is CASSFGHLNQPQHF. The DNA for the CDR3 is TGTGCCAGCAGCTTCGGTCATCTCAATCAGCCCCAGCATTTT.

This clonotype was counted between two and nine times. The chain employs TRBV4-3 and TRBJ1-4, with D perhaps matching TRBD1 (6 bases). V dropped 3 bases and J dropped 8 bases, with 10 bases sitting between them. The CDR3 sequence is 13 residues long. Germline CDR1 reads LGHNA; CDR2 reads YSLEER. DNA for the CDR3: TGCGCCAGCAGCCACTCCACAGGGGAAAAACTGTTTTTT. It specifies CASSHSTGEKLFF.

This clonotype was counted many times. J is TRBJ1-2 and V is TRBV30, with D unclear. This CDR3 comprises 12 residues. The germline CDR1 and CDR2 sequences are GTSNPN and SVGIG (reference sequence). The ends were cut back, 4 bases at V and 3 bases at J, with 9 bases in the middle. The CDR3 spells CAWIGPDYGYTF. CDR3 sequence (DNA): TGTGCCTGGATTGGGCCTGACTATGGCTACACCTTC.

The J gene is TRBJ2-2, the V gene TRBV15; D uncertain. Germline V gene lookup returns CDR1 LNHNV and CDR2 YYDKDF (reference sequence). The germline V and J ends were trimmed by 2 bases and 8 bases, with 18 bases remaining between them. The CDR3 has 16 amino acids. The CDR3 loop is CATSRPEEAKEGELFF. The CDR3 DNA reads as TGTGCCACCAGCAGACCTGAAGAGGCCAAGGAGGGGGAGCTGTTTTTT.

Many counts were recorded for this clonotype. CDR3 sequence reads: CSAPKLAASYNEQFF. The CDR3 nucleotides are TGCAGTGCGCCGAAACTAGCGGCCTCCTACAATGAGCAGTTCTTC. V usage is TRBV20-1 and J usage is TRBJ2-1; TRBD2 agrees at 8 bases. Looked up from germline, CDR1 is DFQATT and CDR2 is SNEGSKA (reference sequence). Trimming took 6 bases from V and 0 from J; bases not matched to a gene: 7. The CDR3 sequence is 15 residues long.

The table lists this clonotype with a few counts. The CDR3 DNA follows: TGTGCCAGCACAGGATATAATTCACCCCTCCACTTT. This sequence encodes CASTGYNSPLHF. V gene TRBV28 combines with J gene TRBJ1-6; no definite D call. CDR1 is MDHEN and CDR2 is SYDVKM in the germline V gene. V was clipped by 7 bases and J by 4 bases, with 5 bases between them. This CDR3 is built from 12 residues. The variable domain in full, completed from reference TRBV28 and TRBJ1-6, reads DVKVTQSSRYLVKRTGEKVFLECVQDMDHENMFWYRQDPGLGLRLIYFSYDVKMKEKGDIPEGYSVSREKKERFSLILESASTNQTSMYLCASTGYNSPLHFGNGTRLTVT.

V and J are TRBV28 and TRBJ2-1; 8 bases map to TRBD1. The V and J ends lost 8 bases and 8 bases, in that order; junction bases with no gene match: 8. This CDR3 contains 13 residues. Germline V CDR1 and CDR2: MDHEN, SYDVKM. In DNA form, the CDR3 reads TGTGCCAGCGACGACAGGGGTAGGGATGAGCAGTTCTTC. This translates into CASDDRGRDEQFF.

This clonotype was seen more than once but under ten times. V usage is TRBV11-3 and J usage is TRBJ2-2; 10 nucleotides match TRBD2. The germline gives CDR1 SGHNT, CDR2 YENEEA. The CDR3 is 15 amino acids. V shed 9 bases and J 6 bases; nucleotides not matched to a gene: 10. CDR3 bases: TGTGCCAGTACCCTAGCGGGGGTCGGGGCCGGGGAGCTGTTTTTT. Protein product: CASTLAGVGAGELFF.

Ten or more counts support this clonotype. The chain carries TRBV11-2 and TRBJ1-1; the D is unclear. The length of the CDR3 is 13 residues. From germline, CDR1 is SGHAT and CDR2 FQNNGV. The ends were cut back, 6 bases at V and 2 bases at J, with 10 bases in the middle. CDR3 bases: TGTGCCAGCAGTCGTAGTAGAAACACTGAAGCTTTCTTT. This translates into CASSRSRNTEAFF.

The chain joins TRBV20-1 to TRBJ2-3; D possibly corresponds to TRBD1 (6 bases). CDR3 size: 15 residues. The V gene lost 6 bases and the J gene lost 6 bases, with 22 bases spanning the gap. CDR1 is DFQATT, CDR2 SNEGSKA, per germline (reference sequence). Written as DNA, the CDR3 is TGCAGTGCCTCAACGGGGACACCCTTGCCGGATACGCAGTATTTT. Translation: CSASTGTPLPDTQYF.

The chain joins TRBV18 to TRBJ1-1; D unresolved. The CDR3 covers 15 residues. Germline CDR1 KGHSH, CDR2 LQKENI. V lost 0 bases and J lost 2, with 10 bases in between. The CDR3 nucleotides read TGTGCCAGCTCACCACCGGTCCAGAGAAACACTGAAGCTTTCTTT. Its translation is CASSPPVQRNTEAFF.

This clonotype was recorded many times. The chain links TRBV6-1 to TRBJ2-7; D may be TRBD1 (6 bases). Germline lookup yields CDR1 MNHNS and CDR2 SASEGT. The CDR3 has 15 amino acids. V shed 5 bases and J shed 1 base, with 15 bases lying between them. CDR3 nucleotide sequence: TGTGCCAGCAGTCACACCGGGACACCTTCCTACGAGCAGTACTTC. The encoded protein is CASSHTGTPSYEQYF.

Worth noting for this clonotype: This sequence may be a read error, since a much larger clone differs from it by one base. The V call is TRBV6-1, the J call TRBJ2-1, with D perhaps TRBD2 (5 bases). CDR1 and CDR2 (germline): MNHNS, SASEGT. The CDR3 loop spans 13 amino acids. CDR3 coding DNA: TGTGCCAGCAGTGAAGAACTAGTGGGTGAGCGGTTCTTC. This encodes CASSEELVGERFF.

This clonotype showed up many times. The gene calls are TRBV14 and TRBJ1-1; D call uncertain. Between the trimmed V and J ends, which lost 3 bases and 10 bases, there was a span of 9 bases. The CDR3 is made up of 11 amino acids. Germline CDR1 is SGHDN and CDR2 is FVKESK. The CDR3 sequence is CASSHGPAAFF. The CDR3 coding sequence is TGTGCCAGCAGCCACGGCCCGGCAGCTTTCTTT.

This clonotype was observed at least ten times. The CDR3 region has the DNA TGTGCCAGCAGCCAAGAAGGGTTAGCGTCCGAGCAGTACTTC. It codes for CASSQEGLASEQYF. The chain is built from TRBV3-1 and TRBJ2-7; D may be TRBD2 (5 bases). There are 14 residues in the CDR3. The germline V and J ends were trimmed by 0 bases and 6 bases, with 12 bases remaining between them. CDR1 is LGHDT, CDR2 YNNKEL, per germline (reference sequence).